This T cell receptor (beta chain) derives from a study of blood T cell repertoires in COVID-19. Study-wide context: Specimens from acute and convalescent COVID-19 originated in the United States, Italy and Spain. PBMCs, B-cell-depleted T cells, or T cells provided the cDNA or gDNA that made up the material.

Germline V gene lookup returns CDR1 SGHTA and CDR2 FQGNSA. This CDR3 region has 13 residues. V shed 2 bases and J shed 7 bases, with 9 bases lying between them. Original processing notes: Researchers report that nucleated cell counts were estimated from reference gene primer amplification. Profiling relied on immunoSEQ multiplex PCR, and the TCRdb table lists in-frame clones only, not all of them. V and J calls and clone size are given by that table; D and trimming were obtained from the DNA. The sample comprises some 71,000 clones, around 90% of which are singletons, and roughly 4.8% rests with the top ten.

The specimen sequenced was peripheral blood. The origin of this receptor is a man in his forties or fifties with acute or convalescent COVID-19. This rearrangement joins TRBV7-2 to TRBJ1-5; D call uncertain. The CDR3 sequence: CASSLKVGQPQHF. The DNA of the CDR3 is TGTGCCAGCAGCTTAAAAGTGGGCCAGCCCCAGCATTTT.